Listed below are T cell receptor beta chains from one sample, sequenced in a study of CD8 T cells in ankylosing spondylitis. TCRdb analysed the 5' RACE reads with MiXCR anew, one entry per CDR3 protein. The table includes over 110,000 distinct CDR3 sequences, 7% to 10% detected once. The sequencing sample was made of synovial fluid, either unsorted or a sorted T cell fraction (not recorded which). Receptors were obtained from a male donor with ankylosing spondylitis. CDR3s include the opening cysteine and the closing phenylalanine or tryptophan. Each record gives: V gene, J gene, clone size, D gene, CDR3 protein, CDR3 DNA. A D gene is named only where the DNA matches it firmly. The size field is filled for only some rows; it gives once, few, many or a size class.

v_gene: TRBV4-2; j_gene: TRBJ2-1; abundance: few; d_gene: TRBD2; CDR3aa: CASSQGTSDVHNEQFF; CDR3nt: TGTGCCAGCAGCCAAGGTACTAGCGACGTTCACAATGAGCAGTTCTTC
v_gene: TRBV7-2; j_gene: TRBJ2-1; abundance: many; d_gene: -; CDR3aa: CASSFQSSYNEQFF; CDR3nt: TGTGCCAGCAGCTTCCAGAGCTCCTACAATGAGCAGTTCTTC
v_gene: TRBV28; j_gene: TRBJ1-5; abundance: few; d_gene: TRBD1; CDR3aa: CASRGQGAYQPQHF; CDR3nt: TGTGCCAGCAGGGGACAGGGGGCTTATCAGCCCCAGCATTTT
v_gene: TRBV5-1; j_gene: TRBJ1-5; abundance: many; d_gene: -; CDR3aa: CASSLEGIYQPQHF; CDR3nt: TGCGCCAGCAGCCTGGAAGGGATCTATCAGCCCCAGCATTTT
v_gene: TRBV25-1; j_gene: TRBJ1-2; abundance: -; d_gene: TRBD1; CDR3aa: CASSDLAGQDYGYTF; CDR3nt: TGTGCCAGCAGTGATTTGGCCGGACAGGACTATGGCTACACCTTC
v_gene: TRBV27; j_gene: TRBJ2-4; abundance: many; d_gene: TRBD1; CDR3aa: CASRRTGGNIQYF; CDR3nt: TGTGCCAGCAGAAGGACAGGGGGGAACATTCAGTACTTC
v_gene: TRBV27; j_gene: TRBJ2-3; abundance: few; d_gene: TRBD2; CDR3aa: CASRVRGVTDTQYF; CDR3nt: TGTGCCAGCAGGGTGCGGGGGGTCACAGATACGCAGTATTTT
v_gene: TRBV28; j_gene: TRBJ2-7; abundance: many; d_gene: TRBD1; CDR3aa: CASSFSGQGYYEQYF; CDR3nt: TGTGCCAGCAGTTTCTCGGGACAGGGCTACTACGAGCAGTACTTC
v_gene: TRBV6-1; j_gene: TRBJ1-2; abundance: many; d_gene: TRBD1; CDR3aa: CASGLPGQGYGYTF; CDR3nt: TGTGCCAGCGGGTTGCCGGGACAGGGCTATGGCTACACCTTC
v_gene: TRBV28; j_gene: TRBJ1-5; abundance: many; d_gene: -; CDR3aa: CASKGLNRNQPQHF; CDR3nt: TGTGCCAGCAAAGGATTAAATCGCAATCAGCCCCAGCATTTT
v_gene: TRBV27; j_gene: TRBJ2-7; abundance: few; d_gene: -; CDR3aa: CASGLPGLLYEQYF; CDR3nt: TGTGCCAGCGGATTACCGGGGCTACTCTACGAGCAGTACTTC
v_gene: TRBV3-1; j_gene: TRBJ2-1; abundance: many; d_gene: -; CDR3aa: CASRREGGRNEQFF; CDR3nt: TGTGCCAGCAGACGTGAGGGGGGGCGCAATGAGCAGTTCTTC
v_gene: TRBV20-1; j_gene: TRBJ2-7; abundance: many; d_gene: -; CDR3aa: CSARDRRGFSYEQYF; CDR3nt: TGCAGTGCTAGAGACCGACGGGGATTCTCCTACGAGCAGTACTTC
v_gene: TRBV6-1; j_gene: TRBJ1-2; abundance: -; d_gene: -; CDR3aa: CASSELGPDYGYTF; CDR3nt: TGTGCCAGCAGTGAATTGGGTCCTGACTATGGCTACACCTTC
v_gene: TRBV6-2/TRBV6-3; j_gene: TRBJ1-1; abundance: many; d_gene: TRBD1; CDR3aa: CASWDSMTTEAFF; CDR3nt: TGTGCCAGCTGGGACAGCATGACCACTGAAGCTTTCTTT
v_gene: TRBV7-9; j_gene: TRBJ2-3; abundance: -; d_gene: -; CDR3aa: CASSLYGPSTDTQYF; CDR3nt: TGTGCCAGCAGCTTATACGGTCCTAGCACAGATACGCAGTATTTT
v_gene: TRBV4-2; j_gene: TRBJ1-5; abundance: many; d_gene: -; CDR3aa: CASSQWMGLDSNQPQHF; CDR3nt: TGTGCCAGCAGCCAATGGATGGGACTGGATAGCAATCAGCCCCAGCATTTT
v_gene: TRBV4-1; j_gene: TRBJ2-2; abundance: many; d_gene: -; CDR3aa: CASSQQDRDLTGELFF; CDR3nt: TGCGCCAGCAGCCAACAAGACAGAGACCTCACCGGGGAGCTGTTTTTT
v_gene: TRBV4-2; j_gene: TRBJ2-3; abundance: -; d_gene: -; CDR3aa: CAIGPGPFTDMQFF; CDR3nt: TGTGCCATCGGCCCTGGGCCCTTCACAGATATGCAGTTTTTT
v_gene: TRBV28; j_gene: TRBJ1-1; abundance: many; d_gene: TRBD1; CDR3aa: CASTSSTGGLSRTEAFF; CDR3nt: TGTGCCAGCACCTCGTCGACAGGGGGCTTGTCTCGCACTGAAGCTTTCTTT
v_gene: TRBV14; j_gene: TRBJ2-5; abundance: many; d_gene: TRBD2; CDR3aa: CASSQGVTSGMETQYF; CDR3nt: TGTGCCAGCAGCCAAGGCGTGACTAGCGGGATGGAGACCCAGTACTTC
v_gene: TRBV11-2; j_gene: TRBJ1-5; abundance: many; d_gene: -; CDR3aa: CASSWNRDQPQHF; CDR3nt: TGTGCCAGCAGCTGGAACAGGGATCAGCCCCAGCATTTT
v_gene: TRBV27; j_gene: TRBJ2-1; abundance: few; d_gene: TRBD2; CDR3aa: CASSPGVAGDSYNEQFF; CDR3nt: TGTGCCAGCAGTCCCGGGGTAGCGGGAGACTCCTACAATGAGCAGTTCTTC
v_gene: TRBV6-2/TRBV6-3; j_gene: TRBJ2-3; abundance: -; d_gene: TRBD2; CDR3aa: CASRTSGSDTQYF; CDR3nt: TGTGCCAGTAGGACTAGCGGATCAGATACGCAGTATTTT
v_gene: TRBV11-2; j_gene: TRBJ2-2; abundance: -; d_gene: -; CDR3aa: CASSPGQGGATGELFF; CDR3nt: TGTGCCAGCAGCCCCGGACAGGGAGGGGCAACCGGGGAGCTGTTTTTT
v_gene: TRBV4-1; j_gene: TRBJ1-2; abundance: many; d_gene: -; CDR3aa: CASSQPTYYGYTF; CDR3nt: TGCGCCAGCAGCCAACCGACATACTATGGCTACACCTTC
v_gene: TRBV5-1; j_gene: TRBJ2-7; abundance: -; d_gene: TRBD2; CDR3aa: CASSSGGSSYEQYF; CDR3nt: TGCGCCAGCAGCTCGGGGGGGTCCTCCTACGAGCAGTACTTC
v_gene: TRBV6-6; j_gene: TRBJ2-5; abundance: -; d_gene: -; CDR3aa: CASRRGASGAQYF; CDR3nt: TGTGCCAGCCGCCGGGGAGCCTCAGGGGCCCAGTACTTC
v_gene: TRBV6-2/TRBV6-3; j_gene: TRBJ2-3; abundance: few; d_gene: TRBD2; CDR3aa: CASRAGDKDTQYF; CDR3nt: TGTGCCAGCCGAGCGGGGGATAAAGATACGCAGTATTTT
v_gene: TRBV10-3; j_gene: TRBJ2-3; abundance: many; d_gene: -; CDR3aa: CAISKGLSTDTQYF; CDR3nt: TGTGCCATCAGTAAAGGACTCAGCACAGATACGCAGTATTTT
v_gene: TRBV3-1; j_gene: TRBJ2-2; abundance: many; d_gene: -; CDR3aa: CASSLPRSSITGELFF; CDR3nt: TGTGCCAGCAGCCTACCACGTTCTAGTATAACCGGGGAGCTGTTTTTT
v_gene: TRBV10-3; j_gene: TRBJ2-1; abundance: few; d_gene: TRBD2; CDR3aa: CAIKAGADEQFF; CDR3nt: TGTGCCATCAAAGCGGGAGCGGATGAGCAGTTCTTC
v_gene: TRBV24-1; j_gene: TRBJ2-3; abundance: many; d_gene: -; CDR3aa: CATEERYTQYF; CDR3nt: TGTGCCACCGAGGAACGTTATACGCAGTATTTT
v_gene: TRBV5-4; j_gene: TRBJ2-5; abundance: -; d_gene: TRBD1; CDR3aa: CASSFDTGGGETQYF; CDR3nt: TGTGCCAGCAGCTTCGATACAGGGGGAGGAGAGACCCAGTACTTC
v_gene: TRBV6-1; j_gene: TRBJ2-1; abundance: -; d_gene: -; CDR3aa: CASSAWGSSYNEQFF; CDR3nt: TGTGCCAGCAGTGCCTGGGGGAGCTCCTACAATGAGCAGTTCTTC
v_gene: TRBV7-2; j_gene: TRBJ1-1; abundance: many; d_gene: -; CDR3aa: CASSFHSEAFF; CDR3nt: TGTGCCAGCAGCTTTCACAGCGAAGCTTTCTTT
v_gene: TRBV29-1; j_gene: TRBJ1-4; abundance: few; d_gene: -; CDR3aa: CSGQTATNEKLFF; CDR3nt: TGCAGCGGTCAGACAGCAACTAATGAAAAACTGTTTTTT
v_gene: TRBV6-1; j_gene: TRBJ2-7; abundance: few; d_gene: -; CDR3aa: CASKRVASGSYEQYF; CDR3nt: TGTGCCAGCAAACGGGTCGCCTCGGGATCCTACGAGCAGTACTTC
v_gene: TRBV12-3/TRBV12-4; j_gene: TRBJ2-3; abundance: many; d_gene: -; CDR3aa: CASSPATSTDTQYF; CDR3nt: TGTGCCAGCAGTCCCGCGACTAGCACAGATACGCAGTATTTT
v_gene: TRBV6-5; j_gene: TRBJ1-2; abundance: few; d_gene: -; CDR3aa: CASSYSTIGARGYTF; CDR3nt: TGTGCCAGCAGTTACTCGACGATCGGGGCGAGGGGCTACACCTTC
v_gene: TRBV7-2; j_gene: TRBJ1-2; abundance: -; d_gene: -; CDR3aa: CASSLVLSVIYGYTF; CDR3nt: TGTGCCAGCAGCTTAGTTCTGAGTGTTATCTATGGCTACACCTTC
v_gene: TRBV2; j_gene: TRBJ2-3; abundance: many; d_gene: -; CDR3aa: CASSEAQDTQYF; CDR3nt: TGTGCCAGCAGTGAAGCGCAAGATACGCAGTATTTT
v_gene: TRBV5-1; j_gene: TRBJ1-6; abundance: few; d_gene: TRBD1; CDR3aa: CASSLEALQGPNSPLHF; CDR3nt: TGCGCCAGCAGCTTGGAAGCTTTACAGGGGCCCAATTCACCCCTCCACTTT
v_gene: TRBV7-2; j_gene: TRBJ1-1; abundance: few; d_gene: -; CDR3aa: CASSKDLNTEAFF; CDR3nt: TGTGCCAGCAGCAAGGATCTTAATACTGAAGCTTTCTTT
v_gene: TRBV6-2/TRBV6-3; j_gene: TRBJ1-6; abundance: -; d_gene: -; CDR3aa: CAGSFPGRTNSPLHF; CDR3nt: TGTGCCGGCAGCTTCCCGGGGCGGACCAATTCACCCCTCCACTTT
v_gene: TRBV15; j_gene: TRBJ2-2; abundance: -; d_gene: TRBD1; CDR3aa: CATSKAGGYETEELFF; CDR3nt: TGTGCCACCAGCAAAGCAGGGGGCTATGAAACCGAGGAGCTGTTTTTT
v_gene: TRBV12-3/TRBV12-4; j_gene: TRBJ1-1; abundance: many; d_gene: -; CDR3aa: CASSDSGWDEAFF; CDR3nt: TGTGCCAGCAGCGATAGTGGGTGGGATGAAGCTTTCTTT
v_gene: TRBV20-1; j_gene: TRBJ1-2; abundance: many; d_gene: -; CDR3aa: CSARGGGTYYGYTF; CDR3nt: TGCAGTGCTAGAGGGGGGGGGACGTACTATGGCTACACCTTC
v_gene: TRBV3-1; j_gene: TRBJ2-2; abundance: many; d_gene: -; CDR3aa: CASSQSGPLYTGELFF; CDR3nt: TGTGCCAGCAGCCAATCGGGACCTCTCTACACCGGGGAGCTGTTTTTT
v_gene: TRBV12-3/TRBV12-4; j_gene: TRBJ1-1; abundance: many; d_gene: TRBD1; CDR3aa: CASSQQGYTEAFF; CDR3nt: TGTGCCAGCAGTCAACAGGGGTACACTGAAGCTTTCTTT
v_gene: TRBV5-1; j_gene: TRBJ2-1; abundance: -; d_gene: TRBD2; CDR3aa: CASSLATSGTYNEQFF; CDR3nt: TGCGCCAGCAGCTTGGCCACTAGCGGGACTTACAATGAGCAGTTCTTC
v_gene: TRBV7-2; j_gene: TRBJ2-7; abundance: many; d_gene: -; CDR3aa: CASSFTPGPYEQYF; CDR3nt: TGTGCCAGCAGCTTCACCCCGGGGCCCTACGAGCAGTACTTC
v_gene: TRBV5-6; j_gene: TRBJ2-1; abundance: many; d_gene: TRBD2; CDR3aa: CASRTSGGDEQFF; CDR3nt: TGTGCCAGCCGGACTAGCGGAGGGGATGAGCAGTTCTTC
v_gene: TRBV4-1; j_gene: TRBJ1-6; abundance: few; d_gene: -; CDR3aa: CASRVQGGGYNSPLHF; CDR3nt: TGCGCCAGCAGAGTTCAAGGGGGTGGCTATAATTCACCCCTCCACTTT
v_gene: TRBV4-2; j_gene: TRBJ2-5; abundance: many; d_gene: -; CDR3aa: CASSPTRGSQETQYF; CDR3nt: TGTGCCAGCAGCCCAACCCGGGGGTCCCAAGAGACCCAGTACTTC
v_gene: TRBV7-2; j_gene: TRBJ2-2; abundance: -; d_gene: -; CDR3aa: CASSLGAWSMNTGELFF; CDR3nt: TGTGCCAGCAGCTTGGGGGCTTGGTCTATGAACACCGGGGAGCTGTTTTTT
v_gene: TRBV11-3; j_gene: TRBJ2-7; abundance: many; d_gene: -; CDR3aa: CASTPSRSYEQYF; CDR3nt: TGTGCCAGCACCCCCTCCCGGTCCTACGAGCAGTACTTC
v_gene: TRBV7-9; j_gene: TRBJ2-5; abundance: -; d_gene: TRBD1; CDR3aa: CASSLIWDREETQYF; CDR3nt: TGTGCCAGCAGCTTGATTTGGGACAGGGAAGAGACCCAGTACTTC
v_gene: TRBV20-1; j_gene: TRBJ2-1; abundance: many; d_gene: TRBD2; CDR3aa: CSAPPWTSLFNEQFF; CDR3nt: TGCAGTGCCCCCCCCTGGACTAGTCTCTTCAATGAGCAGTTCTTC